The rows below give T cell receptor beta chains drawn from one sample of a study of blood T cell repertoires in COVID-19. Sequencing used immunoSEQ multiplex PCR; TCRdb keeps in-frame clones, though not all of them. The top ten clones hold roughly 13% of a sample with around 160,000 clones, over 75% of them seen once. The specimen sequenced was peripheral blood. These receptor sequences come from a man in his fifties or sixties with active or convalescent COVID-19. Each CDR3 is given without its conserved first and last residue.

v_call cdr3_aa
TRBV7-3 ASSYGPSNYGYT
TRBV28 ASSSGFGETQH
TRBV18 ASSPTGISGNTIY
TRBV7-8 ASSRLRGSLSGNTIY
TRBV4-3 ASSPGLAGRTYNEQF
TRBV30 AWSVRGYGYGYT
TRBV28 ASSPGSGRVAPLH
TRBV11-2 ASRQIGGSPLH
TRBV24-1 ATSDPSGSGQPQH
TRBV25-1 AFCTGALGNTIY
TRBV27 ASSFSGLAVNEQF
TRBV5-1 ASSLTGTSSEQY
TRBV27 ASSARGGARELF
TRBV19 ASSSATDLQETQY
TRBV28 ASTRGGGYTEAF
TRBV20-1 SASRSGRSPLH
TRBV4-2 ASSQDYRRAGGGTDTQY
TRBV29-1 SVVKGRETQY
TRBV29-1 SGRQAPRGEQY
TRBV5-1 ASSPSLSNTGELF
TRBV18 ASSPRQTNEKLF
TRBV6-5 ASTRLADHYGYT
TRBV10-3 AISDRSYGLSYNEQF
TRBV10-3 AISESRGTGQY
TRBV19 ASTPLAGGGLGTDTQY
TRBV15 ATSRGPGATNEKLF
TRBV4-1 ASSQVLDRGEKLF
TRBV30 AWKAGQIESKNSPLH
TRBV11-2 ASSNSGTATGELF
TRBV7-2 ASSSGTAISWGSPLH
TRBV30 AWSLGASGNTIY
TRBV5-1 ASNDGGYTGELF
TRBV7-7 ASSDQPLAGGNTGELF
TRBV9 ASSVAGGEGAEQY
TRBV4-1 ASSQEGAGSTDTQY
TRBV6-5 ASRYPTGKIHEKLF
TRBV5-1 ASSSQPGLADNEQF
TRBV3-1/TRBV3-2 ASSPNAGGAEAF
TRBV5-5 ASSLEGVPGANVLT
TRBV5-1 ASSPQGARGYT
TRBV7-2 ASIRTAGETQY
TRBV28 ASTDRVYEQY
TRBV30 AWTAGSGNTIY
TRBV6-5 ASQITGSGTEAF
TRBV12-3/TRBV12-4 ASNSFPDTQY
TRBV24-1 ATSDLPGTGNTGELF
TRBV3-1/TRBV3-2 ASSQDVLGTGIVNTEAF
TRBV5-6 ASSYNQIAGTGHLT
TRBV18 ASSPDSGEQY
TRBV7-9 ASSSPHGSTIY
TRBV20-1 RLTGADEQY